This T cell receptor beta chain was recorded in a study of cytomegalovirus exposure and HLA in healthy donors. Looking at the study overall: Of 398 genotyped donors, around 76% clustered with self-reported Caucasian donors.

Germline-derived CDR1 and CDR2 are SGHNT and YYREEE (reference sequence). The CDR3 has 14 residues. V dropped 5 bases and J dropped 7 bases, with 15 bases sitting between them. In the PCR, 60 Vbeta and 13 Jbeta primers were used. Libraries were prepared by immunoSEQ multiplex PCR; TCRdb keeps only in-frame clonotypes and omits some of them. The data show 93,000 or so clones, approximately 66% seen once. Study results and caveats: Follow-up analysis seemed to connect common viral pathogens with several of the most significant clusters identified. Later analysis showed most CMV-associated TCR beta chains appearing HLA-restricted. Immune exposure information comprised only CMV serostatus.

As to this clone: The target antigen is unknown.

Sequenced material: PBMCs. The chain combines TRBV5-4 with TRBJ1-4; a weak D match, TRBD1 (5 bases). The sequence came from a woman aged 50 to 60 in good health and CMV-seronegative. CDR3: CASRPQGDVEKLFF. The CDR3, as DNA: TGTGCCAGCAGGCCGCAGGGTGATGTTGAAAAACTGTTTTTT.